The rows below give T cell receptor beta chains drawn from one sample of a study of PD-L1 blockade in urothelial cancer. The method was immunoSEQ multiplex PCR; TCRdb's version includes in-frame clones alone and lacks a portion of them. In the table there are about 48,000 clones, approximately 86% of which are singletons. The specimen comprised PBMCs, sampled around atezolizumab (anti-PD-L1) treatment. Receptors originate from a man aged 55 to 69 with urothelial cancer. Both conserved end residues are trimmed from each CDR3. Not all rows give a size; the values are once, few, many and, for expanded clones, a class.

>TRBJ2-1|-|TRBV7-3
ASSASGTNEQF
>TRBJ2-3|-|TRBV6-1
ASTTGLTDTQY
>TRBJ1-6|-|TRBV7-9
ASSSGQPLPLH
>TRBJ1-3|few|TRBV19
ASSIRQGPSGNTIY
>TRBJ2-5|-|TRBV6-1
ASGGARGQETQY
>TRBJ2-3|-|TRBV19
ASSTSGSPLGGTDTQY
>TRBJ2-5|once|TRBV4-2
ASSQVGGQETQY
>TRBJ2-5|-|TRBV5-4
ASRQGAGETQY
>TRBJ1-2|-|TRBV6-1
ASSRTGSDYGYT
>TRBJ2-7|-|TRBV28
ASSPRAGSYEQY
>TRBJ1-2|-|TRBV14
ASSQVGLSYGYT
>TRBJ2-7|-|TRBV6-1
ASSLTGNEQY
>TRBJ2-2|-|TRBV14
ASSQLTAGELF
>TRBJ2-1|-|TRBV7-2
ASSSGLRNEQF
>TRBJ1-2|-|TRBV7-8
ASSLVLNRNREGYT
>TRBJ2-2|once|TRBV6-1
ASSGYRENTGELF
>TRBJ1-5|few|TRBV6-1
ASSESRWVSNQPQH
>TRBJ2-1|-|TRBV11-2
ASSPQGQAYYNEQF
>TRBJ1-1|-|TRBV4-2
ASSQTRGGVNTEAF
>TRBJ1-2|-|TRBV4-3
ASSQDPRDSEGYT
>TRBJ1-1|-|TRBV7-3
ASSLNGALNTEAF
>TRBJ2-5|-|TRBV10-2
ASSISGAQETQY
>TRBJ2-6|-|TRBV5-4
ASSLVRGGLSGANVLT
>TRBJ1-5|-|TRBV7-2
ASSLVVGDSNQPQH